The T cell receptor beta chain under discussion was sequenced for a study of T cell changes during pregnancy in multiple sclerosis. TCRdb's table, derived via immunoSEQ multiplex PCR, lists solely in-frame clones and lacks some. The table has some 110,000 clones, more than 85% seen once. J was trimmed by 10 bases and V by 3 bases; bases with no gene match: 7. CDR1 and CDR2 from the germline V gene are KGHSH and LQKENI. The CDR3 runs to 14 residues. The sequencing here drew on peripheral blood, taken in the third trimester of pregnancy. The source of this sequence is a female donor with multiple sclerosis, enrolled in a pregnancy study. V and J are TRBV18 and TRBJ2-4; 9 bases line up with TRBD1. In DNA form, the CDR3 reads TGTGCCAGCTCACCTAGTCCGGGACAGGGAATTCAGTACTTC. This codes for CASSPSPGQGIQYF.